Listed below are T cell receptor beta chains from one sample, sequenced in a study of blood T cells in healthy people across ages. TCRdb used MiXCR to reprocess the 5' RACE reads, holding one entry per CDR3 protein. The sample has hundreds of thousands of distinct CDR3 sequences; about 25% are singletons. These data also formed part of another study, on T cells of mothers and their children.

The specimen was blood. The source of these receptors is a boy aged 5-17 years in good health. Each CDR3 is given with its conserved first and last residue. The D gene is left open where the match is weak. Clone size is stated in some rows and not others, as once, few, many or a class when expanded.

J gene | clone size | D gene | V gene | CDR3 DNA | CDR3 protein
TRBJ2-5 | few | TRBD2 | TRBV3-1 | TGTGCCAGCAGCCCAGGAAAGGGAGCGGGGGAGACCCAGTACTTC | CASSPGKGAGETQYF
TRBJ1-5 | few | NA | TRBV6-1 | TGTGCCAGCAGTGAAGGTCCGGATCAGCCCCAGCATTTT | CASSEGPDQPQHF
TRBJ2-3 | NA | TRBD1 | TRBV7-9 | TGTGCCAGCAGCCCCCGGGACAGAGATTTCACAGATACGCAGTATTTT | CASSPRDRDFTDTQYF
TRBJ2-7 | NA | NA | TRBV2 | TGTGCCAGCAGTCCGCCCCCCAGGGAAAGGCTCTACGAGCAGTACTTC | CASSPPPRERLYEQYF
TRBJ2-7 | NA | TRBD2 | TRBV29-1 | TGCAGCGTTACTAGCGGTATCTACGAGCAGTACTTC | CSVTSGIYEQYF
TRBJ2-7 | NA | TRBD2 | TRBV5-4 | TGTGCCAGCAGCCTAGGGACTAGCGGGAAAGGGCCCTACGAGCAGTACTTC | CASSLGTSGKGPYEQYF
TRBJ1-1 | few | NA | TRBV7-2 | TGTGCCAGCAGCTTGGTGGGGGCGGGCACTGAAGCTTTCTTT | CASSLVGAGTEAFF
TRBJ2-7 | NA | NA | TRBV18 | TGTGCCAGCACGTACGGGATGGAGCAGTACTTC | CASTYGMEQYF
TRBJ1-5 | few | NA | TRBV6-6 | TGTGCCAGCGGAGTTAAAGGGGGCAATCAGCCCCAGCATTTT | CASGVKGGNQPQHF
TRBJ2-3 | NA | TRBD2 | TRBV20-1 | TGCAGTGCTAGAGATCATGGACTAGCGGGAGCAGATACGCAGTATTTT | CSARDHGLAGADTQYF
TRBJ2-5 | many | NA | TRBV10-3 | TGTGCCATCAGTGACGAAGAGACCCAGTACTTC | CAISDEETQYF
TRBJ2-7 | few | NA | TRBV10-3 | TGTGCCATCAGTGAGTCAGGCGGGATATACGAGCAGTACTTC | CAISESGGIYEQYF
TRBJ2-7 | many | TRBD2 | TRBV29-1 | TGCAGCGTTGAAACTAGCGGGACGTACGAGCAGTACTTT | CSVETSGTYEQYF
TRBJ2-1 | NA | TRBD2 | TRBV7-9 | TGTGCCAGCAGCTTAGAGAGGACTAGCCTTCGGGATGAGCAGTTCTTC | CASSLERTSLRDEQFF
TRBJ2-1 | few | TRBD2 | TRBV3-1 | TGTGCCAGCAGCCGCGGGACTAGCGGGTTAAGGTCCTACAATGAGCAGTTCTTC | CASSRGTSGLRSYNEQFF
TRBJ2-3 | NA | TRBD2 | TRBV5-1 | TGCGCCAGCAGCTTGGAGACTAGCGGGGGAGATGCGCAGTATTTT | CASSLETSGGDAQYF
TRBJ2-1 | few | TRBD1 | TRBV7-9 | TGTGCCAGCAGCTCCGACAGGGAGTTTAGCAATGAGCAGTTCTTC | CASSSDREFSNEQFF
TRBJ1-2 | NA | NA | TRBV5-1 | TGCGCCAGCAGTCAGGGGATTGAGTATGGCTACACCTTC | CASSQGIEYGYTF
TRBJ2-1 | NA | TRBD1 | TRBV18 | TGTGCCAGCCGGGACAGGTCAGGCAATGAGCAGTTCTTC | CASRDRSGNEQFF
TRBJ2-1 | few | NA | TRBV6-5 | TGTGCCAGCAGTTATCTTAGTGGGGCCTACAATGAGCAGTTCTTC | CASSYLSGAYNEQFF
TRBJ1-6 | NA | NA | TRBV7-3 | TGTGCCAGCAGCAGATCATCGAATTCACCCCTCCACTTT | CASSRSSNSPLHF
TRBJ2-2 | NA | NA | TRBV6-1 | TGTGCCAGCAGCGGCCGGACATCGAACTCCGCCGGGGAGCTGTTTTTT | CASSGRTSNSAGELFF
TRBJ2-1 | few | NA | TRBV5-4 | TGTGCCAGCAGCTCGGAGGCTAACTCCTACAATGAGCAGTTCTTC | CASSSEANSYNEQFF
TRBJ2-2 | few | TRBD1 | TRBV24-1 | TGTGCCACCAGAGGGACAGGGGCACCCGGGGAGCTGTTTTTT | CATRGTGAPGELFF
TRBJ2-7 | few | TRBD2 | TRBV4-1 | TGCGCCAGCAGCCAAGCCCACTCTAGCGGCGCCTACGAGCAGTACTTC | CASSQAHSSGAYEQYF
TRBJ2-5 | few | TRBD2 | TRBV10-2 | TGCGCCAGCAGTGAGGGTAGCGGGGAGGTTGAGACCCAGTACTTC | CASSEGSGEVETQYF
TRBJ2-5 | few | NA | TRBV7-9 | TGTGCCAGCAGCTGGGGACGGGACAAGATTCTCCAAGAGACCCAGTACTTC | CASSWGRDKILQETQYF
TRBJ2-5 | NA | TRBD1 | TRBV11-3 | TGTGCCAGCAGCTTAGGGGGATGGGACAGAGCTCAAGAGACCCAGTACTTC | CASSLGGWDRAQETQYF
TRBJ2-1 | NA | NA | TRBV28 | TGTGCCAGCACGGGGGACCACTACAATGAGCAGTTCTTC | CASTGDHYNEQFF
TRBJ2-7 | few | NA | TRBV28 | TGTGCCAGCAATCCGACAGTTGGTCGTAAAGATAACGAGCAGTACTTC | CASNPTVGRKDNEQYF
TRBJ2-7 | NA | TRBD2 | TRBV29-1 | TGCAGCGTGGCCGGGACTAGCGGGAGGCACGAGCAGTACTTC | CSVAGTSGRHEQYF
TRBJ2-3 | NA | NA | TRBV24-1 | TGTGCCACATCGAGGATGGCGGCGGGGACAGATACGCAGTATTTT | CATSRMAAGTDTQYF
TRBJ2-5 | NA | NA | TRBV29-1 | TGCAGCGTTACACCCTTGGGACGGACCCAGTACTTC | CSVTPLGRTQYF
TRBJ2-5 | many | NA | TRBV7-9 | TGTGCCAGCAGCCAACAGGGAGGAGAGACCCAGTACTTC | CASSQQGGETQYF
TRBJ2-2 | NA | NA | TRBV24-1 | TGTGCCACCAGTGATTCTAGTCTCACCGGGGAGCTGTTTTTT | CATSDSSLTGELFF
TRBJ2-3 | few | TRBD2 | TRBV20-1 | TGCAGTGCTCCGCCGGGAGGCCGCACAGATACGCAGTATTTT | CSAPPGGRTDTQYF
TRBJ2-7 | few | TRBD1 | TRBV7-2 | TGTGCCAGCAGGCAGTTTGGGACAGGTTCCTACGAGCAGTACTTC | CASRQFGTGSYEQYF
TRBJ2-2 | NA | NA | TRBV6-5 | TGTGCCAGCAGTTACATAGGGGGAGACACCGGGGAGCTGTTTTTT | CASSYIGGDTGELFF
TRBJ2-7 | few | TRBD1 | TRBV28 | TGTGCCAGCTGGGGACAGGGTGAGTCCTACGAGCAGTACTTC | CASWGQGESYEQYF
TRBJ2-3 | few | TRBD2 | TRBV20-1 | TGCAGTGCTACCGGGACTAGCGGGGTCCCTCTTTGGGCGCAGTATTTT | CSATGTSGVPLWAQYF
TRBJ1-2 | once | NA | TRBV7-2 | TGTGCCAGCAGCTTAGTTGGGGACGGCTGCACCTTC | CASSLVGDGCTF
TRBJ2-5 | many | TRBD2 | TRBV6-4 | TGTGCCAGCAACCCGGACGGGACTAGCGGGAGTCCAGGGTTCTTC | CASNPDGTSGSPGFF
TRBJ2-7 | NA | TRBD2 | TRBV12-5 | TGTGCTAGTGGTTTGGGGACTAGTCAATACGAGCAGTACTTC | CASGLGTSQYEQYF